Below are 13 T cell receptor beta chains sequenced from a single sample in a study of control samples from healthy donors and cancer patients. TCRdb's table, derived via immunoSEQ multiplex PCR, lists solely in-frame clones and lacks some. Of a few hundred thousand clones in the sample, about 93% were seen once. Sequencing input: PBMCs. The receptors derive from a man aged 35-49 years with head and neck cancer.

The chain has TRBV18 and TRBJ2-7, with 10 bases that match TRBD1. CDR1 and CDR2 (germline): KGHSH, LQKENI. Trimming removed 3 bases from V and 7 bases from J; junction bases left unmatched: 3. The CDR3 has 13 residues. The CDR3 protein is CASSPGQGVEQYF. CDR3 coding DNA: TGTGCCAGCTCACCTGGACAGGGGGTTGAGCAGTACTTC.

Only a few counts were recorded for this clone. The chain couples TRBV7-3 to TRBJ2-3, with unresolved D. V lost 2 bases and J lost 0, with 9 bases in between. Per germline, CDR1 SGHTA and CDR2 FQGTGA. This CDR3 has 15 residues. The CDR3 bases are TGTGCCAGCAGCTTAGGTCACACTAGCACAGATACGCAGTATTTT. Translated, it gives CASSLGHTSTDTQYF.

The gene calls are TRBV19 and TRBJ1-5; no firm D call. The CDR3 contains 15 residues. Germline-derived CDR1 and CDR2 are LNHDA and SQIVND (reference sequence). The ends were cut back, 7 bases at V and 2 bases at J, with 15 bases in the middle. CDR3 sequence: CASTGIPLRNQPQHF. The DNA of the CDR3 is TGTGCCAGTACCGGGATTCCCCTTCGCAATCAGCCCCAGCATTTT.

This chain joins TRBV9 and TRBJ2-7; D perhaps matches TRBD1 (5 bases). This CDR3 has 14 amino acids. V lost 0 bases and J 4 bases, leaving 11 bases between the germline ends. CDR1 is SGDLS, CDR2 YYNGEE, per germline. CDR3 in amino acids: CASSVEVGEYEQYF. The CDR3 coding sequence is TGTGCCAGCAGCGTAGAAGTAGGGGAATACGAGCAGTACTTC.

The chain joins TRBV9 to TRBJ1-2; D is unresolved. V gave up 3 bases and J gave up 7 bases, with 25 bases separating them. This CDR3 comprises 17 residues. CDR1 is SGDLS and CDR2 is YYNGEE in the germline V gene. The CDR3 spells CASSAYPPREVASGYTF. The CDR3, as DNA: TGTGCCAGCAGCGCGTACCCTCCCCGGGAGGTCGCAAGTGGCTACACCTTC.

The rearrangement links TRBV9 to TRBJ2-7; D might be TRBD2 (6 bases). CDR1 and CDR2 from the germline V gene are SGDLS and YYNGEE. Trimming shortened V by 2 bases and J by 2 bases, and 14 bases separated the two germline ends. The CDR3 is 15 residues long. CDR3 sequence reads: CASSVAAGRAYEQYF. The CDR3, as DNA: TGTGCCAGCAGCGTTGCGGCGGGACGGGCCTACGAGCAGTACTTC. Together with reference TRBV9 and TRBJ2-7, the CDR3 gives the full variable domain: DSGVTQTPKHLITATGQRVTLRCSPRSGDLSVYWYQQSLDQGLQFLIQYYNGEERAKGNILERFSAQQFPDLHSELNLSSLELGDSALYFCASSVAAGRAYEQYFGPGTRLTVT.

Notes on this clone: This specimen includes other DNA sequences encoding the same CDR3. Here the CDR3 DNA reads TGTGCCTGGAGTGTTCGGGGGAATGAGCAGTTCTTC. Translating it yields CAWSVRGNEQFF. V and J are TRBV30 and TRBJ2-1; D may be TRBD2 (6 bases). The V end lost 0 bases, the J end lost 7 bases, and 7 bases lay between the germline ends. This CDR3 contains 12 residues. The germline CDR1 and CDR2 sequences are GTSNPN and SVGIG (reference sequence).

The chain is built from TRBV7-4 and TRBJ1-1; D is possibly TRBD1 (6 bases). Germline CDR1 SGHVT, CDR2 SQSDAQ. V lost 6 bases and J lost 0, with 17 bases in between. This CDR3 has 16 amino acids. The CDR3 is CASRPLEGGMNTEAFF. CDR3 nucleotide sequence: TGTGCCAGCAGGCCGCTCGAGGGGGGGATGAACACTGAAGCTTTCTTT. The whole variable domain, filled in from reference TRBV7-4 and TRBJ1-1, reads GAGVSQSPRYKVAKRGRDVALRCDSISGHVTLYWYRQTLGQGSEVLTYSQSDAQRDKSGRPSGRFSAERPERSVSTLKIQRTEQGDSAVYLCASRPLEGGMNTEAFFGQGTRLTVV.

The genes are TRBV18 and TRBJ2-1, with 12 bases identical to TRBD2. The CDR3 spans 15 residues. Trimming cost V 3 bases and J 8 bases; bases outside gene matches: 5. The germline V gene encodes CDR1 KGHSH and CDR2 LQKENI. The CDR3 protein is CASSPPGLAGDEQFF. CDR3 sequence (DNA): TGTGCCAGCTCACCTCCGGGACTAGCGGGCGATGAGCAGTTCTTC.

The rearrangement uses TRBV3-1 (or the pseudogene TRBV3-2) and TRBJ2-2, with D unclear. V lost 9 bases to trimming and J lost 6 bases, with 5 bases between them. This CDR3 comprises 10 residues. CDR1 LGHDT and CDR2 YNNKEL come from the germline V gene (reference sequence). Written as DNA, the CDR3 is TGTGCCAGTGGGGCCGGGGAGCTGTTTTTT. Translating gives CASGAGELFF.

DNA of the CDR3: TGTGCCAGCGCTACCGGGGTTGTTGAGCAGTTCTTC. It codes for CASATGVVEQFF. The rearrangement links TRBV28 to TRBJ2-1, with a possible D match to TRBD2 (5 bases). V was cut by 8 bases and J by 9 bases, with 14 bases left in between. The CDR3 consists of 12 residues. Germline-derived CDR1 and CDR2 are MDHEN and SYDVKM.

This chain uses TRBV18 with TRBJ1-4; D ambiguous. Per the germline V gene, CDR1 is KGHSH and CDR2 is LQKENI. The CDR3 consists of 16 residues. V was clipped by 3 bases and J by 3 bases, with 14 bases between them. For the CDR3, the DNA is TGTGCCAGCTCACCCGGGTGGTATTGGGCTAATGAAAAACTGTTTTTT. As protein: CASSPGWYWANEKLFF.

The chain's CDR3 is CASSVATGFEKLFF. CDR3 DNA sequence: TGTGCCAGCAGCGTAGCTACGGGTTTTGAAAAACTGTTTTTT. J is TRBJ1-4 and V is TRBV9; no reliable D call. From germline, CDR1 is SGDLS and CDR2 YYNGEE. CDR3 length: 14 amino acids. Trimming stripped 0 bases from V and 7 bases from J, with 10 bases between.